Included here is one TCR beta chain sequence, with context. Sequencing was performed with immunoSEQ multiplex PCR; in TCRdb, only in-frame clones are kept and a portion is missing. The data contain approximately 530,000 clones, roughly nine tenths of them singletons. These data come from a study of blood T cell repertoires in COVID-19. Germline V gene data show CDR1 as GTSNPN and CDR2 as SVGIG (reference sequence). V lost 5 bases and J lost 2, with 15 bases in between. The CDR3 loop spans 14 amino acids. Sequenced material: peripheral blood. The receptor's source is a woman aged 45-65 years with COVID-19, enrolled during active disease. The chain carries TRBV30 and TRBJ1-2, with D possibly matching TRBD1 (6 bases). CDR3 residues: CAWGGAGLNYGYTF. CDR3 nucleotide sequence: TGTGCCTGGGGGGGGGCAGGGCTAAACTATGGCTACACCTTC.